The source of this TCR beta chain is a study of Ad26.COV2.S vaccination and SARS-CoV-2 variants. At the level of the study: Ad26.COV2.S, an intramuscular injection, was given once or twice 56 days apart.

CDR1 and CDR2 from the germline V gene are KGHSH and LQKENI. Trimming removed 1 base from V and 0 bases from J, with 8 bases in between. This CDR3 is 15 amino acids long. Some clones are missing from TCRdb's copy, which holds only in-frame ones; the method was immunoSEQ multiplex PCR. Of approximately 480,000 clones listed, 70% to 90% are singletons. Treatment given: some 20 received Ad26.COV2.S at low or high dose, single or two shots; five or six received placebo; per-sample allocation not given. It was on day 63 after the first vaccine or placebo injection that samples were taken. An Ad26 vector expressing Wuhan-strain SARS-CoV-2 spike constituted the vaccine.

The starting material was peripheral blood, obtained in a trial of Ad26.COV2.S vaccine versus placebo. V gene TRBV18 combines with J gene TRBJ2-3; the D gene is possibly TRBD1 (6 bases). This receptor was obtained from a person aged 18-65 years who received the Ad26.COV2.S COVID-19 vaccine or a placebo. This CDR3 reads CASSPQQGSTDTQYF. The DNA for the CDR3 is TGTGCCAGCTCACCACAGCAGGGGAGCACAGATACGCAGTATTTT.